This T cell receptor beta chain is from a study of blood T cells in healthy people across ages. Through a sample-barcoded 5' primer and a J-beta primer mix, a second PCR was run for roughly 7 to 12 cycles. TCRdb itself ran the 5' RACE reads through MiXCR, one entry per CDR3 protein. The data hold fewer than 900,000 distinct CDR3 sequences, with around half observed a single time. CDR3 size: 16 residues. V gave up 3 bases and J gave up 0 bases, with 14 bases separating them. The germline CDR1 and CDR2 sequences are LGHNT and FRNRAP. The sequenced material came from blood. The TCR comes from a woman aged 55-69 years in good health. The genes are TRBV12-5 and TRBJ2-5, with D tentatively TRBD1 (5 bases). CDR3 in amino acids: CASGLPQVEYQETQYF. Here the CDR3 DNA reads TGTGCTAGTGGTTTACCACAGGTGGAGTACCAAGAGACCCAGTACTTC.